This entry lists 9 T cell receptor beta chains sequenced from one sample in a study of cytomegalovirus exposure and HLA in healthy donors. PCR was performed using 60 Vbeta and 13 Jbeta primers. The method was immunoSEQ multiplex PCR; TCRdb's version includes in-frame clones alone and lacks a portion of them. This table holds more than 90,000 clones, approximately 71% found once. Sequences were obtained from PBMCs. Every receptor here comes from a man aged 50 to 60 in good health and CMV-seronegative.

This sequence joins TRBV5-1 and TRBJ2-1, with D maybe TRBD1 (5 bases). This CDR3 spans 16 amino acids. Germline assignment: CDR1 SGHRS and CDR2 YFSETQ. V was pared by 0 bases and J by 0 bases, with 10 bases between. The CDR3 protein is CASSLAPGSSYNEQFF. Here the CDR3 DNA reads TGCGCCAGCAGCTTGGCCCCAGGGTCCTCCTACAATGAGCAGTTCTTC.

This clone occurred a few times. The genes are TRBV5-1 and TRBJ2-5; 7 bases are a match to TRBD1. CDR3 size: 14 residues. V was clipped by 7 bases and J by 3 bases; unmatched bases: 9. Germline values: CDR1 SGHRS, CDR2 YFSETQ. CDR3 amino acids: CASGYGTAEETQYF. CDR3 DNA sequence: TGCGCCAGCGGTTACGGGACAGCAGAAGAGACCCAGTACTTC.

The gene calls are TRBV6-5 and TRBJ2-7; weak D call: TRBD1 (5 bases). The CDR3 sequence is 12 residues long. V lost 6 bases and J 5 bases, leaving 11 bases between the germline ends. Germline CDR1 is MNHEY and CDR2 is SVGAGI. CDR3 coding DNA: TGTGCCAGCAGGCGAAAGACAGACGAGCAGTACGTC. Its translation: CASRRKTDEQYV.

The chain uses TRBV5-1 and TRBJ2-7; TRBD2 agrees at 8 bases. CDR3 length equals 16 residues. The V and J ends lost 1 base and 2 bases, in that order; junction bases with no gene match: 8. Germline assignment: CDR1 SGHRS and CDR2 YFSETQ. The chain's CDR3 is CASSLSGRGATYEQYF. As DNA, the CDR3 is TGCGCCAGCAGCTTGTCCGGGCGGGGGGCCACCTACGAGCAGTACTTC. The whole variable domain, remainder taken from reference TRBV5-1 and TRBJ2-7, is KAGVTQTPRYLIKTRGQQVTLSCSPISGHRSVSWYQQTPGQGLQFLFEYFSETQRNKGNFPGRFSGRQFSNSRSEMNVSTLELGDSALYLCASSLSGRGATYEQYFGPGTRLTVT.

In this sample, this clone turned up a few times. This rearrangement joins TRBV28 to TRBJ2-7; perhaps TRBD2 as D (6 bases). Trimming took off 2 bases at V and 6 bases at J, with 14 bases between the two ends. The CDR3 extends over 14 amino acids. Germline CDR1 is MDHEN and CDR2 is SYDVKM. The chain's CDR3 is CASSLMGTLGEQYF. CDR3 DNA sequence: TGTGCCAGCAGTTTAATGGGGACTCTAGGCGAGCAGTACTTC.

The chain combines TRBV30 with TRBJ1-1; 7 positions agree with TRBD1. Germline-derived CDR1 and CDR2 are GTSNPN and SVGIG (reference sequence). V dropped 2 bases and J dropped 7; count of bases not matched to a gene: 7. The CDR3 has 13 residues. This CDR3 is CAWSIDREVEAFF. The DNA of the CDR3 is TGTGCCTGGAGTATCGACAGGGAGGTTGAAGCTTTCTTT.

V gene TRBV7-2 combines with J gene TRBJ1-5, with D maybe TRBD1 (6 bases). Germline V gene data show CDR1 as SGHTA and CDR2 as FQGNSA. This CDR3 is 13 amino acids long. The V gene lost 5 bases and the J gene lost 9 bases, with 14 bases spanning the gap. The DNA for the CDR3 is TGTGCCAGCAGCAGACAGGCTTTGGGGCCCCAGCATTTT. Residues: CASSRQALGPQHF.

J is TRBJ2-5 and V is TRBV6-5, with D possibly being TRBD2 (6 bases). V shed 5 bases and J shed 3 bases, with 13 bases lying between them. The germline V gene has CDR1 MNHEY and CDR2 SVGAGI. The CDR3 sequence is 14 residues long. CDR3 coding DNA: TGTGCCAGCAGTCCGCCCGGGGGTAAAGAGACCCAGTACTTC. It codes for CASSPPGGKETQYF.

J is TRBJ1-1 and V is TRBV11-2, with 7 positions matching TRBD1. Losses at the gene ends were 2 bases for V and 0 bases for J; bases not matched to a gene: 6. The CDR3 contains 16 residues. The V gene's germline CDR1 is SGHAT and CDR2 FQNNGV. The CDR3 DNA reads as TGTGCCAGCAGCTTAAACTGGGGACAGTTGAACACTGAAGCTTTCTTT. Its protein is CASSLNWGQLNTEAFF.